The clone carrying this T cell receptor beta chain was observed a few times. The data derive from a study of human T cells and chemical hapten exposure. Turning to the study itself: The scalp of each patient received a weekly diphenylcyclopropenone dose for the full roughly 25-week study. Patch tests applied 0.01% DPC to the upper back and were scored after 6 days.

TCRdb itself ran the RACE reads through MiXCR, one entry per CDR3 protein. The repertoire holds 370,000 or so distinct CDR3 sequences, roughly 5% seen once, with 2% to 2.5% in the top ten. Noted time point: patch test 1, 2 weeks after DPC sensitization. The treatment denotes: therapeutic diphenylcyclopropenone sensitization with weekly scalp DPC. V was cut by 8 bases and J by 1 base, with 13 bases left in between. Germline CDR1 and CDR2: GTSNPN and SVGIG (reference sequence). This CDR3 has 13 amino acids. Sample: whole blood, taken in connection with sensitization to the hapten diphenylcyclopropenone (DPC). The chain carries TRBV30 and TRBJ2-3; no clear D gene. The source is a woman in her fifties or sixties with alopecia areata. Some clones in this sample may be carry-over from other donors' samples. This CDR3 is CARRILGTDTQYF. Written as DNA, the CDR3 is TGTGCCCGCCGCATTCTAGGCACAGATACGCAGTATTTT.